Sequencing of this T cell receptor beta chain was carried out in a study of cytomegalovirus exposure and HLA in healthy donors. Amplification used 60 Vbeta primers and 13 Jbeta primers. TCRdb's table, derived via immunoSEQ multiplex PCR, lists solely in-frame clones and lacks some. This table holds around 130,000 clones, 65% to 85% found once. Worth noting for this clone: Its antigen is undetermined.

General study results and limits: The productive fraction for most TCR beta V segments was about 87% or about 30% in an earlier analysis. In a later analysis, an Asian-associated ancestry cluster reportedly showed fewer N-insertions than the approximately 660-donor mean. Both high specificity and high sensitivity reportedly marked the classifier's diagnosis of cytomegalovirus status.

The sequenced sample consisted of PBMCs. The receptor's source is a middle-aged woman in good health and CMV-seropositive.

The CDR3 here is CATSRGPGGYEQYF. In nucleotides, the CDR3 is TGTGCCACCTCTAGGGGTCCGGGGGGCTACGAGCAGTACTTC. The chain joins TRBV2 to TRBJ2-7, with TRBD2 matching 7 bases. Germline loops: CDR1 SNHLY, CDR2 FYNNEI. The J segment lost 3 bases and the V segment lost 10 bases, leaving 12 bases of the junction unmatched. The CDR3 length is 14 residues. Full variable domain (outside the CDR3, taken from reference TRBV2 and TRBJ2-7): EPEVTQTPSHQVTQMGQEVILRCVPISNHLYFYWYRQILGQKVEFLVSFYNNEISEKSEIFDDQFSVERPDGSNFTLKIRSTKLEDSAMYFCATSRGPGGYEQYFGPGTRLTVT.